This TCR beta chain was documented in a study of cytomegalovirus exposure and HLA in healthy donors. Study-wide points: A few CMV-associated chains were confirmed in vitro to be specific for CMV antigens.

Germline V gene sequence: CDR1 SGDLS, CDR2 YYNGEE. This CDR3 region has 16 residues. V was pared by 1 base and J by 7 bases, with 12 bases of the junction left unmatched. Turning to this clone: Its antigen is currently unknown.

PCR involved 60 Vbeta and 13 Jbeta primers. Repertoires were generated with immunoSEQ multiplex PCR, while TCRdb's copy carries only in-frame clones and drops some. Recorded for this sample: about 130,000 clones. The receptor comes from a woman aged 40 to 50 in good health and CMV-seronegative. The material sequenced was PBMCs. V is TRBV9 and J is TRBJ1-2; 8 bases align to TRBD1. CDR3 coding DNA: TGTGCCAGCAGCGTAAGACAGGGGTCATTATATGGTGGCTACACCTTC. This sequence encodes CASSVRQGSLYGGYTF.